Presented here are 29 T cell receptor beta chains from one specimen sequenced in a study of cytomegalovirus exposure and HLA in healthy donors (dated by TCRdb to 2016 to 2017). Library construction relied on the immunoSEQ multiplex PCR assay. For the multiplex PCR, a mixture combining 60 forward primers for TCR Vbeta segments and 13 reverse primers for TCR Jbeta segments was used. This immuneACCESS table, as held by TCRdb, lists in-frame sequences with V and J called but not all clones. Of the missing ones, under half trace to an unresolved V gene in checked studies; the others have no known cause. Here the sample has under 200,000 clones; roughly 71% occur a single time. Around 3% of the sample is in the top ten clones. The specimen sequenced was PBMCs. Receptors were obtained from a woman aged 50 to 60 in good health and CMV-seropositive.

J is TRBJ1-2 and V is TRBV4-2; TRBD1 is a possible D gene (6 bases). V lost 2 bases, J lost 8 bases, and 12 bases lay in between. This CDR3 is 13 amino acids long. Per the germline V gene, CDR1 is LGHNA and CDR2 is YNFKEQ. CDR3 in amino acids: CASSQQQGWGYTF. The CDR3 bases are TGTGCCAGCAGCCAACAACAGGGTTGGGGCTACACCTTC.

The rearrangement uses TRBV4-1 and TRBJ1-2; 7 nucleotides agree with TRBD1. The V segment lost 1 base and the J segment 4 bases; nucleotides outside the gene matches: 3. This CDR3 has 14 residues. Per the germline V gene, CDR1 is MGHRA and CDR2 is YSYEKL. CDR3 sequence reads: CASSQGGQLYGYTF. CDR3 in DNA: TGCGCCAGCAGCCAAGGGGGACAGCTCTATGGCTACACCTTC.

The chain couples TRBV5-6 to TRBJ1-2, with 9 bases identical to TRBD1. The germline CDR1 and CDR2 sequences are SGHDT and YYEEEE. V trimming: 3 bases; J trimming: 6 bases; junction bases outside the gene matches: 9. The CDR3 is 15 amino acids. In nucleotides, the CDR3 is TGTGCCAGCAGCTGGAGCGGGACAGGGTTGGATGGCTACACCTTC. Residues: CASSWSGTGLDGYTF.

V is TRBV5-1 and J is TRBJ2-7; D possibly corresponds to TRBD1 (7 bases). V gave up 0 bases and J gave up 2 bases, with 12 bases separating them. Looked up from germline, CDR1 is SGHRS and CDR2 is YFSETQ. The CDR3 extends over 15 amino acids. As DNA, the CDR3 is TGCGCCAGCAGCTTGGGTCAGGGGGGCGCCTACGAGCAGTACTTC. Translating it yields CASSLGQGGAYEQYF.

This clone has only one observation. The chain employs TRBV6-1 and TRBJ1-2; unclear D gene. There are 14 residues in the CDR3. The V end lost 5 bases, the J end lost 4 bases, and 14 bases lay between the germline ends. Germline assignment: CDR1 MNHNS and CDR2 SASEGT. In DNA form, the CDR3 reads TGTGCCAGCAGTCAAACACAGACTACCTATGGCTACACCTTC. This gives the protein CASSQTQTTYGYTF.

This chain joins TRBV7-7 and TRBJ2-1; D is perhaps TRBD1 (5 bases). CDR3 length: 16 amino acids. V was pared by 5 bases and J by 5 bases, with 19 bases between. Germline CDR1 is SSHAT and CDR2 is FNYEAQ (reference sequence). Here the CDR3 reads CASSRYVNQGHNEQFF. CDR3 nucleotide sequence: TGTGCCAGCAGCCGCTATGTGAACCAGGGCCACAATGAGCAGTTCTTC.

The rearrangement links TRBV10-3 to TRBJ1-5; D gene uncertain. Trimming pared 11 bases from V and 0 bases from J, leaving 14 bases between. The CDR3 has 14 amino acids. The germline CDR1 and CDR2 sequences are ENHRY and SYGVKD. CDR3 in DNA: TGTGCCGCCGCTGATGTACATAGCAATCAGCCCCAGCATTTT. It specifies CAAADVHSNQPQHF.

The V gene is TRBV7-9, the J gene TRBJ2-2, with TRBD1 identical over 7 bases. Germline CDR1 SEHNR, CDR2 FQNEAQ (reference sequence). V lost 0 bases and J lost 7; bases outside the gene matches: 5. This CDR3 comprises 15 residues. CDR3 sequence reads: CASSLAGGTGGELFF. The CDR3 bases are TGTGCCAGCAGCTTAGCAGGGGGCACCGGCGGGGAGCTGTTTTTT. The full variable domain, with the rest looked up from reference TRBV7-9 and TRBJ2-2, is DTGVSQNPRHKITKRGQNVTFRCDPISEHNRLYWYRQTLGQGPEFLTYFQNEAQLEKSRLLSDRFSAERPKGSFSTLEIQRTEQGDSAMYLCASSLAGGTGGELFFGEGSRLTVL.

This clone showed up just a few times. The genes are TRBV5-1 and TRBJ2-3, with 11 bases lining up with TRBD2. V trimming: 5 bases; J trimming: 4 bases; junction bases outside the gene matches: 9. The CDR3 is 16 amino acids. The germline V gene has CDR1 SGHRS and CDR2 YFSETQ. CDR3 in DNA: TGCGCCAGCAGTTCGACTAGCGGGGTGACCCCAGATACGCAGTATTTT. Amino acids: CASSSTSGVTPDTQYF.

The chain links TRBV30 to TRBJ2-5; the D gene is possibly TRBD1 (6 bases). V gave up 5 bases and J gave up 0 bases, with 10 bases separating them. Germline values: CDR1 GTSNPN, CDR2 SVGIG (reference sequence). The CDR3 sequence is 13 residues long. CDR3 sequence (DNA): TGTGCCTGGGCCCAGGGGTACCAAGAGACCCAGTACTTC. It specifies CAWAQGYQETQYF.

Only a few counts were recorded for this clone. The chain is built from TRBV4-1 and TRBJ1-3; D perhaps matches TRBD1 (5 bases). Trimming took 3 bases from V and 0 from J, leaving 15 bases between them. The CDR3 covers 17 residues. Germline values: CDR1 MGHRA, CDR2 YSYEKL. CDR3 DNA sequence: TGCGCCAGCAGCCACCCTCCTCGGGGGGGCTCTGGAAACACCATATATTTT. This encodes CASSHPPRGGSGNTIYF.

CDR3 region: CASSESIGGAAEAFF. The CDR3 nucleotides are TGCGCCAGCAGCGAATCCATAGGGGGAGCCGCTGAAGCTTTCTTT. V usage is TRBV5-1 and J usage is TRBJ1-1, with D possibly matching TRBD1 (6 bases). The CDR3 has 15 amino acids. V was cut by 4 bases and J by 6 bases, with 19 bases left in between. The V gene's germline CDR1 is SGHRS and CDR2 YFSETQ. The whole variable domain, filled in from reference TRBV5-1 and TRBJ1-1, reads KAGVTQTPRYLIKTRGQQVTLSCSPISGHRSVSWYQQTPGQGLQFLFEYFSETQRNKGNFPGRFSGRQFSNSRSEMNVSTLELGDSALYLCASSESIGGAAEAFFGQGTRLTVV.

The genes are TRBV5-1 and TRBJ2-7, with D possibly being TRBD2 (6 bases). The CDR3 loop spans 15 amino acids. The germline V gene has CDR1 SGHRS and CDR2 YFSETQ. The V and J ends lost 0 bases and 6 bases respectively, with 16 bases between them. This CDR3 is CASSLGGGTFLEQYF. In DNA, the CDR3 is TGCGCCAGCAGCTTGGGTGGGGGGACCTTTCTCGAGCAGTACTTC. The entire variable domain, with the rest obtained from reference TRBV5-1 and TRBJ2-7, is as follows: KAGVTQTPRYLIKTRGQQVTLSCSPISGHRSVSWYQQTPGQGLQFLFEYFSETQRNKGNFPGRFSGRQFSNSRSEMNVSTLELGDSALYLCASSLGGGTFLEQYFGPGTRLTVT.

J is TRBJ2-5 and V is TRBV9; 8 bases align to TRBD2. Trimming removed 4 bases from V and 3 bases from J; junction bases left unmatched: 8. Germline CDR1 and CDR2: SGDLS and YYNGEE. CDR3 length: 15 residues. CDR3 nucleotide sequence: TGTGCCAGCAGCCCCGGACTAGCAGTTAAAGAGACCCAGTACTTC. As protein: CASSPGLAVKETQYF. Drawing the rest from reference TRBV9 and TRBJ2-5, the complete variable domain is DSGVTQTPKHLITATGQRVTLRCSPRSGDLSVYWYQQSLDQGLQFLIQYYNGEERAKGNILERFSAQQFPDLHSELNLSSLELGDSALYFCASSPGLAVKETQYFGPGTRLLVL.

This chain uses TRBV5-1 with TRBJ2-6; a possible D gene is TRBD1 (5 bases). Germline CDR1 is SGHRS and CDR2 is YFSETQ. This CDR3 is built from 14 residues. V lost 7 bases to trimming and J lost 4 bases, with 12 bases between them. The CDR3, as DNA: TGCGCCAGCGCCTCAGGGCCCGGGGCCAACGTCCTGACTTTC. It codes for CASASGPGANVLTF.

The J gene is TRBJ2-5, the V gene TRBV5-4; TRBD1 might be the D (5 bases). The CDR3 covers 14 residues. The germline V gene encodes CDR1 SGHNT and CDR2 YYREEE (reference sequence). Deletions cut 0 bases from V and 0 bases from J, with 6 bases between. The CDR3 DNA is TGTGCCAGCAGCTTGGACAGGTACCAAGAGACCCAGTACTTC. It specifies CASSLDRYQETQYF. Variable domain in full (rest from reference TRBV5-4 and TRBJ2-5): ETGVTQSPTHLIKTRGQQVTLRCSSQSGHNTVSWYQQALGQGPQFIFQYYREEENGRGNFPPRFSGLQFPNYSSELNVNALELDDSALYLCASSLDRYQETQYFGPGTRLLVL.

The V gene is TRBV30, the J gene TRBJ1-5; 8 bases align to TRBD1. Trimming at V came to 3 bases and at J to 4 bases, leaving 8 bases not matched to a gene. The length of the CDR3 is 15 residues. CDR1 is GTSNPN and CDR2 is SVGIG in the germline V gene (reference sequence). CDR3 region: CAWRGGRGLNQPQHF. The CDR3 region has the DNA TGTGCCTGGAGGGGGGGCAGGGGGCTAAATCAGCCCCAGCATTTT.

This chain links TRBV18 with TRBJ1-4; a possible D gene is TRBD1 (6 bases). This CDR3 spans 15 amino acids. Germline CDR1 reads KGHSH; CDR2 reads LQKENI. V lost 2 bases, J lost 2 bases, and 9 bases lay in between. The CDR3 is CASSPWQGTNEKLFF. Written as DNA, the CDR3 is TGTGCCAGCTCACCATGGCAGGGGACTAATGAAAAACTGTTTTTT.

This clone was seen only once. The chain couples TRBV14 to TRBJ2-2, with D hard to call. Trimming took 4 bases from V and 1 from J, leaving 10 bases between them. This CDR3 comprises 15 residues. Germline CDR1 is SGHDN and CDR2 is FVKESK. As DNA, the CDR3 is TGTGCCAGCAGCCCGATACAGATGAACACCGGGGAGCTGTTTTTT. It encodes CASSPIQMNTGELFF.

This chain links TRBV30 with TRBJ2-3; a weak D match, TRBD2 (6 bases). The V end was cut by 4 bases, the J end by 4 bases, with 12 bases between. Germline-derived CDR1 and CDR2 are GTSNPN and SVGIG (reference sequence). The CDR3 is made up of 13 amino acids. The CDR3 DNA sequence: TGTGCCTGGACACGGGGGTCAGCAGATACGCAGTATTTT. As protein: CAWTRGSADTQYF.

The chain joins TRBV5-1 to TRBJ1-2, with TRBD1 identical over 9 bases. The V and J ends lost 5 bases and 1 base, in that order; junction bases with no gene match: 12. Germline lookup yields CDR1 SGHRS and CDR2 YFSETQ. CDR3 length: 17 amino acids. The CDR3 reads CASSPGGTGTNNYGYTF. In nucleotides, the CDR3 is TGCGCCAGCAGTCCAGGCGGGACAGGGACCAATAACTATGGCTACACCTTC.

The chain is built from TRBV11-2 and TRBJ2-1; 8 positions agree with TRBD2. V was clipped by 3 bases and J by 4 bases; unmatched bases: 5. Germline loops: CDR1 SGHAT, CDR2 FQNNGV. This CDR3 contains 15 residues. The CDR3 loop reads CASSFALAGYNEQFF. DNA for the CDR3: TGTGCCAGCAGCTTCGCTCTAGCGGGTTACAATGAGCAGTTCTTC.

The rearrangement joins TRBV6-4 to TRBJ1-2; unclear D gene. Per germline, CDR1 MRHNA and CDR2 SNTAGT. CDR3 length equals 11 residues. With 3 bases removed from V and 9 bases from J, the gap between germline ends came to 8 bases. The CDR3 is CASSDGRRYTF. CDR3 bases: TGTGCCAGCAGTGATGGGAGGCGCTACACCTTC.

This sequence joins TRBV7-2 and TRBJ2-2, with unresolved D. The CDR3 spans 13 residues. Per the germline V gene, CDR1 is SGHTA and CDR2 is FQGNSA. V was cut by 2 bases and J by 4 bases, with 5 bases left in between. The CDR3 here is CASSLIGTGELFF. DNA of the CDR3: TGTGCCAGCAGCTTAATCGGCACCGGGGAGCTGTTTTTT.

The chain is built from TRBV7-6 and TRBJ1-5; D call uncertain. The ends were cut back, 5 bases at V and 5 bases at J, with 13 bases in the middle. The CDR3 extends over 14 amino acids. The V gene's germline CDR1 is SGHVS and CDR2 FNYEAQ. The CDR3 coding sequence is TGTGCCAGCAGCCCCTTGGAGTATGATCAGCCCCAGCATTTT. Its protein product is CASSPLEYDQPQHF.

The chain has TRBV29-1 and TRBJ2-5, with 7 bases aligning to TRBD2. V was pared by 8 bases and J by 3 bases, with 6 bases of the junction left unmatched. Germline V lookup: CDR1 SQVTM, CDR2 ANQGSEA. The CDR3 extends over 12 amino acids. In nucleotides, the CDR3 is TGCAGCACAAACCGGGGGGAAGAGACCCAGTACTTC. Translating gives CSTNRGEETQYF.

This clone was counted a few times. The chain has TRBV5-6 and TRBJ1-3; D is undetermined. This CDR3 has 12 residues. The germline V and J ends were trimmed by 5 bases and 0 bases, with 3 bases remaining between them. The V gene's germline CDR1 is SGHDT and CDR2 YYEEEE. The CDR3 spells CASSLSGNTIYF. The CDR3 DNA reads TGTGCCAGCAGTCTCTCTGGAAACACCATATATTTT.

V is TRBV19 and J is TRBJ2-3, with 9 bases lining up with TRBD1. Germline V gene data show CDR1 as LNHDA and CDR2 as SQIVND (reference sequence). V lost 5 bases to trimming and J lost 4 bases; unmatched junction nucleotides: 19. This CDR3 has 19 residues. The CDR3 DNA sequence: TGTGCCAGTAGTCCCGGGACAGGGTCCCTCGGGAAGAGCGCAGATACGCAGTATTTT. As protein: CASSPGTGSLGKSADTQYF.

This rearrangement joins TRBV6-6 to TRBJ2-1; D is unclear. V dropped 2 bases and J dropped 0 bases, with 8 bases sitting between them. Germline values: CDR1 MNHNY, CDR2 SVGAGI (reference sequence). This CDR3 is built from 15 residues. The CDR3 DNA sequence: TGTGCCAGCAGTTACCTGGTCGGCTCCTACAATGAGCAGTTCTTC. Its translation is CASSYLVGSYNEQFF.